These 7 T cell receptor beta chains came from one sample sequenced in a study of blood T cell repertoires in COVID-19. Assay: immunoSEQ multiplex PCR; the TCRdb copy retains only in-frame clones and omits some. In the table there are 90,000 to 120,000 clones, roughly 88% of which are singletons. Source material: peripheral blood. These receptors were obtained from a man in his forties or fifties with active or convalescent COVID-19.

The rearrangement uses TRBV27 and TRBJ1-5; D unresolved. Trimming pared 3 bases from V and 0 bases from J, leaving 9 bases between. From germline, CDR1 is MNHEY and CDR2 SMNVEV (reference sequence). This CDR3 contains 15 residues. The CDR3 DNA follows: TGTGCCAGCAGTTTTCTAGAAAATAGCAATCAGCCCCAGCATTTT. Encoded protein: CASSFLENSNQPQHF.

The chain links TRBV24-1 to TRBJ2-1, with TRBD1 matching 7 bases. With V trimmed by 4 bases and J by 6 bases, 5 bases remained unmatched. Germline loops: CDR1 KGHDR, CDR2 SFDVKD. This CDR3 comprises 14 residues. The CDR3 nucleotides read TGTGCCACCAGTGAAGGGGGCTTAGGCAATGAGCAGTTCTTC. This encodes CATSEGGLGNEQFF.

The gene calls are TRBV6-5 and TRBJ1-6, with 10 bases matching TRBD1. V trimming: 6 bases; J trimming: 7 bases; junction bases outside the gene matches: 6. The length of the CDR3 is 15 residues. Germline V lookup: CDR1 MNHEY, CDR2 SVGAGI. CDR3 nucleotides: TGTGCCAGCAGGACAGGGGGCGGCGAGAATTCACCCCTCCACTTT. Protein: CASRTGGGENSPLHF.

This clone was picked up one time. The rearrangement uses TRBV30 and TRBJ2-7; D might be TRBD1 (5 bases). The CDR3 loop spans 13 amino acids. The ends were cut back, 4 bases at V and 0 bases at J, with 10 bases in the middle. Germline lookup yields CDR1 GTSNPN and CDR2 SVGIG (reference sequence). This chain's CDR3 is CAWTAGISYEQYF. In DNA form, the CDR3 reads TGTGCCTGGACGGCAGGGATCTCCTACGAGCAGTACTTC.

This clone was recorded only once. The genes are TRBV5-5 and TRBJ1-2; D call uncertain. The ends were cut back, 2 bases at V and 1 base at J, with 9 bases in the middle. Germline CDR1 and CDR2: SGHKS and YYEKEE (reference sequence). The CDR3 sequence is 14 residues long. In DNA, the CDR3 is TGTGCCAGCAGCTTAGCCGGGGATAACTATGGCTACACCTTC. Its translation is CASSLAGDNYGYTF.

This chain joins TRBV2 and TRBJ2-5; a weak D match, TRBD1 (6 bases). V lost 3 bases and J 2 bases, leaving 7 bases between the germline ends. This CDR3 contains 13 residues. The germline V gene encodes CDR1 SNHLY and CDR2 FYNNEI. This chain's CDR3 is CASSDRGQETQYF. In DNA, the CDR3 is TGTGCCAGCAGTGACAGGGGACAAGAGACCCAGTACTTC.

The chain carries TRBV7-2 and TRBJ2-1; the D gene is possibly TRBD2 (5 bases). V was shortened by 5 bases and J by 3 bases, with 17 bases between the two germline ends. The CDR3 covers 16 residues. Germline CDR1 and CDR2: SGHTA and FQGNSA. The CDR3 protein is CASSLRRRRFYNEQFF. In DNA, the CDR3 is TGTGCCAGCAGCCTTCGACGAAGGAGGTTCTACAATGAGCAGTTCTTC.